This section outlines one TCR beta chain sequence together with its context. These data come from a study of human T cells and chemical hapten exposure. Study background: Throughout the roughly 25-week study, diphenylcyclopropenone was applied weekly to the patients' scalps.

The time point: patch test 1, 2 weeks after DPC sensitization. Treatment defined: therapeutic diphenylcyclopropenone sensitization with weekly scalp DPC. Original processing methods: Samples had a median of around 94,000 TCRs, ranging 23,224 to 690,600. TCRdb used MiXCR to reprocess the RACE reads, holding one entry per CDR3 protein. Clone size and V and J calls follow TCRdb, not the original study. The profile shows tens of thousands of distinct CDR3 sequences, 7% to 10% of them singletons. The CDR3 extends over 13 amino acids. Germline V gives CDR1 LGHDT, CDR2 YNNKEL (reference sequence). With 1 base removed from V and 3 bases from J, the gap between germline ends came to 7 bases.

V gene TRBV3-1 combines with J gene TRBJ2-7, with D unclear. This TCR came from a woman in her thirties or forties with alopecia areata. Some clones in this sample may be carry-over from other donors' samples. Specimen: whole blood, collected in connection with sensitization to the hapten diphenylcyclopropenone (DPC). The CDR3: CASSQGPRYEQYF. The CDR3 DNA follows: TGTGCCAGCAGCCAAGGACCCCGCTACGAGCAGTACTTC.